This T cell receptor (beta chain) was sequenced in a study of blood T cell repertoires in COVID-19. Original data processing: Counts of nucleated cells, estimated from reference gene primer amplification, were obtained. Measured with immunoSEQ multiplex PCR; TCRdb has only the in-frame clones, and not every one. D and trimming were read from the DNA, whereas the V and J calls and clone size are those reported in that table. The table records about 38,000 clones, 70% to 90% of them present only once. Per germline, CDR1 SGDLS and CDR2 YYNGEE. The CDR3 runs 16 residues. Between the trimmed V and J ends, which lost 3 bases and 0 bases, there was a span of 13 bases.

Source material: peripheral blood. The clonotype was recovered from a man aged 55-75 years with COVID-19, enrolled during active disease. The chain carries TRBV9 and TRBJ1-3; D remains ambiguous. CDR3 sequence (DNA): TGTGCCAGCAGCGACGAGCCGCGGGGCTCTGGAAACACCATATATTTT. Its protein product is CASSDEPRGSGNTIYF.